This T cell receptor (beta chain) was sequenced in a study of shared clonotypes between healthy human individuals. This CDR3 contains 17 residues. From germline, CDR1 is ENHRY and CDR2 SYGVKD. V gave up 2 bases and J gave up 1 base; unmatched junction bases: 10. The repertoire was sequenced with immunoSEQ multiplex PCR; TCRdb's copy has only in-frame clones and lacks some. This sample has 1,500,000 or so clones, with about 98.5% found just once. The sample comprised naive CD4+ T cells sorted from blood. The subset denotes: CD45RA+ positively selected. V and J are TRBV10-3 and TRBJ1-2; 7 bases fit TRBD1. The TCR was taken from a man aged 25 to 45 in good health. The CDR3 sequence: CAISETERTGFNYGYTF. CDR3 DNA sequence: TGTGCCATCAGTGAGACGGAGAGGACAGGCTTTAACTATGGCTACACCTTC.